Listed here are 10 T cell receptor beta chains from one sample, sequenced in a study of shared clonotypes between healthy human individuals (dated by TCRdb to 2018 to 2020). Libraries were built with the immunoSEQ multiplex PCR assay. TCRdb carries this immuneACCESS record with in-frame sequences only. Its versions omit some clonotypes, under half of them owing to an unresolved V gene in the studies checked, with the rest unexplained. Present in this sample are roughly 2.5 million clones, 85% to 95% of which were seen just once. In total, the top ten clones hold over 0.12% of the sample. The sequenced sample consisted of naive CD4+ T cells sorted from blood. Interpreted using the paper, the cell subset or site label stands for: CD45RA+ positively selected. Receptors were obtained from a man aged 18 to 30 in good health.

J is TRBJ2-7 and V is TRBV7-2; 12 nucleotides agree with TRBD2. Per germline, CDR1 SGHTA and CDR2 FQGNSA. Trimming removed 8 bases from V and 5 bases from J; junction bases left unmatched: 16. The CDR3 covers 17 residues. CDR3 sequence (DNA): TGTGCCAGCTCCACTGGACTAGCGGGAAACGGTAACCACGAGCAGTACTTC. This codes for CASSTGLAGNGNHEQYF.

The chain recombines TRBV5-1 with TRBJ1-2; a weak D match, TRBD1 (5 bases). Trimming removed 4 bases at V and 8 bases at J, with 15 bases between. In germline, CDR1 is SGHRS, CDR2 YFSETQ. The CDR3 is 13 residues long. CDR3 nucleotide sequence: TGCGCCAGCAGCCCAGACACGGCAGGGGGCTACACCTTC. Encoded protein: CASSPDTAGGYTF.

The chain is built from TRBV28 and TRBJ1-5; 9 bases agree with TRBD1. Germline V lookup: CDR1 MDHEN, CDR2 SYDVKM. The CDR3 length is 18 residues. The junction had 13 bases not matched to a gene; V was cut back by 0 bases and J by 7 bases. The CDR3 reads CASSLWRFPGQGGQPQHF. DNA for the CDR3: TGTGCCAGCAGTTTATGGCGGTTTCCGGGACAGGGTGGCCAGCCCCAGCATTTT.

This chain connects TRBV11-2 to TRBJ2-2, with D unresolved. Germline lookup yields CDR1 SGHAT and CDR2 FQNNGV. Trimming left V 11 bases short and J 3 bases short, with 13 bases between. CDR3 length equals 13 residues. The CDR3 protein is CAARYYYTGELFF. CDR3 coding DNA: TGTGCCGCACGCTACTATTACACCGGGGAGCTGTTTTTT.

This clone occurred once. The CDR3, as DNA: TGTGCCAGCAGTCAATATAGCAATCAGCCCCAGCATTTT. It translates to CASSQYSNQPQHF. J is TRBJ1-5 and V is TRBV2; D uncertain. This CDR3 is built from 13 residues. Trimming took 5 bases from V and 0 from J, leaving 5 bases between them. In germline, CDR1 is SNHLY, CDR2 FYNNEI. Variable domain in full (rest from reference TRBV2 and TRBJ1-5): EPEVTQTPSHQVTQMGQEVILRCVPISNHLYFYWYRQILGQKVEFLVSFYNNEISEKSEIFDDQFSVERPDGSNFTLKIRSTKLEDSAMYFCASSQYSNQPQHFGDGTRLSIL.

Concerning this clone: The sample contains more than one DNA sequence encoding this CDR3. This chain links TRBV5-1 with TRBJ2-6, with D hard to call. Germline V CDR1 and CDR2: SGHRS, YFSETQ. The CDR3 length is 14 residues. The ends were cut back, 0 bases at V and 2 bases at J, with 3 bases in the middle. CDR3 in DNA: TGCGCCAGCAGCTTGGCACCTGGGGCCAACGTCCTGACTTTC. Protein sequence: CASSLAPGANVLTF.

The CDR3: CAIRQQGLTQGDQPQHF. CDR3 in DNA: TGTGCCATCAGGCAACAGGGGCTAACTCAGGGTGATCAGCCCCAGCATTTT. V and J are TRBV10-3 and TRBJ1-5; 7 bases fit TRBD1. Germline CDR1 reads ENHRY; CDR2 reads SYGVKD. CDR3 length equals 17 residues. Trimming took 6 bases from V and 5 from J; bases not matched to a gene: 16.

In nucleotides, the CDR3 is TGTGCCAGCTACAGGGTGGGCACTGAAGCTTTCTTT. Protein product: CASYRVGTEAFF. The V and J genes are TRBV6-5 and TRBJ1-1, with D perhaps matching TRBD1 (6 bases). The germline V gene encodes CDR1 MNHEY and CDR2 SVGAGI. Trimming stripped 8 bases from V and 4 bases from J, with 11 bases between. The CDR3 is 12 residues long.

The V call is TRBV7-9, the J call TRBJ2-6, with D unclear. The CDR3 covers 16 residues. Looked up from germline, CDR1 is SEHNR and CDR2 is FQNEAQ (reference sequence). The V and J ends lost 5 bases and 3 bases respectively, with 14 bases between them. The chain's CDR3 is CASSLGKGSGANVLTF. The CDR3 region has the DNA TGTGCCAGCAGCCTAGGGAAGGGTAGTGGGGCCAACGTCCTGACTTTC.

The CDR3 reads CASSDFGNTGNTIYF. In DNA form, the CDR3 reads TGTGCCAGCAGTGACTTTGGGAATACGGGAAACACCATATATTTT. The rearrangement joins TRBV25-1 to TRBJ1-3, with D unresolved. The CDR3 length is 15 residues. Germline V CDR1 and CDR2: MGHDK, SYGVNS. V gave up 3 bases and J gave up 4 bases, with 13 bases separating them.